The rows below give T cell receptor beta chains drawn from one sample of a study of siplizumab effects on memory and regulatory T cells. TCRdb's table, derived via immunoSEQ multiplex PCR, lists solely in-frame clones and lacks some. Here the sample spans 50,000 or so clones, 95% to 97% being singletons. Sequenced material: naive CD4+ T cells sorted from blood. The receptors come from a human donor in good health. Each CDR3 is given with its conserved first and last residue. Fields, in order: D gene, clone size, J gene, V gene, CDR3 DNA, CDR3 protein. A D gene is named only where the DNA matches it firmly. Clone size is stated in some rows and not others, as once, few, many or a class when expanded.

d_gene: .
abundance: .
j_gene: TRBJ2-2
v_gene: TRBV6-5
CDR3nt: TGTGCCAGCAGTCAGAACAGGGTTTCGGGCGGGGAGCTGTTTTTT
CDR3aa: CASSQNRVSGGELFF

d_gene: TRBD2
abundance: .
j_gene: TRBJ2-1
v_gene: TRBV5-1
CDR3nt: TGCGCCAGCAGCCTAGGGACTAGCGGGACCATATACAATGAGCAGTTCTTC
CDR3aa: CASSLGTSGTIYNEQFF

d_gene: .
abundance: .
j_gene: TRBJ2-2
v_gene: TRBV6-5
CDR3nt: TGTGCCAGCAGCCCCGGGACTTCGACCGGGGAGCTGTTTTTT
CDR3aa: CASSPGTSTGELFF

d_gene: .
abundance: .
j_gene: TRBJ1-2
v_gene: TRBV5-1
CDR3nt: TGCGCCAGCAGCTTGGAGCCGGGGGGCGACGGCTACACCTTC
CDR3aa: CASSLEPGGDGYTF

d_gene: TRBD1
abundance: .
j_gene: TRBJ2-7
v_gene: TRBV5-4
CDR3nt: TGTGCCAGCAGCAGCGGGTGGCAGGGGGCTTACGAGCAGTACTTC
CDR3aa: CASSSGWQGAYEQYF

d_gene: .
abundance: .
j_gene: TRBJ2-1
v_gene: TRBV2
CDR3nt: TGTGCCAGCAGTGAGGTGTCGAGCTCCTACAATGAGCAGTTCTTC
CDR3aa: CASSEVSSSYNEQFF

d_gene: .
abundance: once
j_gene: TRBJ2-2
v_gene: TRBV19
CDR3nt: TGTGCCAGTAAGAGTGTGGCGTACACCGGGGAGCTGTTTTTT
CDR3aa: CASKSVAYTGELFF

d_gene: .
abundance: .
j_gene: TRBJ1-5
v_gene: TRBV6-1
CDR3nt: TGTGCCAGCAGTGAACCGGTCGGGAGGCCCCAGCATTTT
CDR3aa: CASSEPVGRPQHF

d_gene: .
abundance: .
j_gene: TRBJ2-1
v_gene: TRBV18
CDR3nt: TGTGCCAGCTCACCTCCAGACAGGAGCTCCTACAATGAGCAGTTCTTC
CDR3aa: CASSPPDRSSYNEQFF

d_gene: .
abundance: .
j_gene: TRBJ2-7
v_gene: TRBV11-2
CDR3nt: TGTGCCAGCAGCCGGACTTCTTACGAGCAGTACTTC
CDR3aa: CASSRTSYEQYF

d_gene: .
abundance: .
j_gene: TRBJ2-5
v_gene: TRBV5-1
CDR3nt: TGCGCCAGCAGCTTGGTGATAATCGGCGGGCAAGAGACCCAGTACTTC
CDR3aa: CASSLVIIGGQETQYF

d_gene: TRBD2
abundance: .
j_gene: TRBJ2-7
v_gene: TRBV19
CDR3nt: TGTGCCAGTAGTATCGGACTAGCGACGGGTGAGCAGTACTTC
CDR3aa: CASSIGLATGEQYF

d_gene: .
abundance: .
j_gene: TRBJ1-2
v_gene: TRBV6-5
CDR3nt: TGTGCCAGCAGTAATGGACCGGGGGGCTACACCTTC
CDR3aa: CASSNGPGGYTF

d_gene: TRBD1
abundance: .
j_gene: TRBJ1-2
v_gene: TRBV6-1
CDR3nt: TGTGCCAGCAGTGAATGGGACAGGGGGCTGGGGTTTGGCTACACCTTC
CDR3aa: CASSEWDRGLGFGYTF

d_gene: TRBD1
abundance: .
j_gene: TRBJ2-7
v_gene: TRBV6-5
CDR3nt: TGTGCCAGCAGTTACGCTGGGACAGGGGGCAGTAAGCACTTC
CDR3aa: CASSYAGTGGSKHF

d_gene: .
abundance: .
j_gene: TRBJ2-1
v_gene: TRBV5-4
CDR3nt: TGTGCCAGCAGCTCTACTAATGAGCAGTTCTTC
CDR3aa: CASSSTNEQFF

d_gene: .
abundance: .
j_gene: TRBJ1-1
v_gene: TRBV28
CDR3nt: TGTGCCAGTAAGAGGGGGGTAACTGAAGCTTTCTTT
CDR3aa: CASKRGVTEAFF

d_gene: TRBD2
abundance: .
j_gene: TRBJ2-7
v_gene: TRBV11-3
CDR3nt: TGTGCCAGCAGCCCGAAGGGACTAGTAGGTGAGCAGTACTTC
CDR3aa: CASSPKGLVGEQYF

d_gene: .
abundance: .
j_gene: TRBJ2-7
v_gene: TRBV19
CDR3nt: TGTGCCAGTAGTATAAACGGGGGTCACGAGCAGTACTTC
CDR3aa: CASSINGGHEQYF

d_gene: .
abundance: .
j_gene: TRBJ1-5
v_gene: TRBV30
CDR3nt: TGTGCCTGGAATCGGCGGGACGATCAGCCCCAGCATTTT
CDR3aa: CAWNRRDDQPQHF

d_gene: .
abundance: .
j_gene: TRBJ2-3
v_gene: TRBV4-3
CDR3nt: TGCGCCAGCAGCCTGAGGCCGGGGGTCCGGGGCACAGATACGCAGTATTTT
CDR3aa: CASSLRPGVRGTDTQYF

d_gene: .
abundance: .
j_gene: TRBJ1-4
v_gene: TRBV7-2
CDR3nt: TGTGCCAGCAGCTTCGGAGGCACGGATGAAAAACTGTTTTTT
CDR3aa: CASSFGGTDEKLFF

d_gene: TRBD2
abundance: .
j_gene: TRBJ2-5
v_gene: TRBV5-1
CDR3nt: TGCGCCAGCAGCTTGTGGACTAGCGGGAGAGAGACCCAGTACTTC
CDR3aa: CASSLWTSGRETQYF

d_gene: TRBD2
abundance: .
j_gene: TRBJ2-7
v_gene: TRBV10-3
CDR3nt: TGTGCCATCAGTTTTGCAGCGGGAGGCTCCTACGAGCAGTACTTC
CDR3aa: CAISFAAGGSYEQYF

d_gene: TRBD1
abundance: .
j_gene: TRBJ1-5
v_gene: TRBV28
CDR3nt: TGTGCCAGCACCTTTCCCGACAGGGGGCGAGGTCAGCCCCAGCATTTT
CDR3aa: CASTFPDRGRGQPQHF

d_gene: TRBD2
abundance: .
j_gene: TRBJ2-3
v_gene: TRBV4-1
CDR3nt: TGCGCCAGCAGCCAGATCGGACTAGCCCCAGATACGCAGTATTTT
CDR3aa: CASSQIGLAPDTQYF

d_gene: .
abundance: .
j_gene: TRBJ1-1
v_gene: TRBV28
CDR3nt: TGTGCCAGCAGTTCGAGCTCGTTGGGGGGTGGGACTGAAGCTTTCTTT
CDR3aa: CASSSSSLGGGTEAFF

d_gene: .
abundance: .
j_gene: TRBJ1-4
v_gene: TRBV9
CDR3nt: TGTGCCAGCAGCGGAAGGACGGGAGAAAATGAAAAACTGTTTTTT
CDR3aa: CASSGRTGENEKLFF

d_gene: .
abundance: .
j_gene: TRBJ2-5
v_gene: TRBV5-1
CDR3nt: TGCGCCAGCAGCTTGGAGTACCAAGAGACCCAGTACTTC
CDR3aa: CASSLEYQETQYF

d_gene: .
abundance: .
j_gene: TRBJ2-3
v_gene: TRBV6-1
CDR3nt: TGTGCCAGCAGCCCGGCAGGCGCAGGGAAGTATACGCAGTATTTT
CDR3aa: CASSPAGAGKYTQYF